This T cell receptor (beta chain) was profiled in a study of blood T cell repertoires in COVID-19. V lost 3 bases to trimming and J lost 1 base; unmatched junction nucleotides: 8. The germline V gene has CDR1 LNHDA and CDR2 SQIVND (reference sequence). This CDR3 spans 16 amino acids. Method: immunoSEQ multiplex PCR; TCRdb's copy keeps in-frame clones and lacks some. The data contain 90,000 to 110,000 clones, approximately 81% of them singletons. V and J are TRBV19 and TRBJ1-1; 7 bases fit TRBD1. The specimen was peripheral blood. The sequence was obtained from a man aged 80 or over with acute or convalescent COVID-19. CDR3 sequence (DNA): TGTGCCAGTAGTATCTATCCCGGGACAGCGAACACTGAAGCTTTCTTT. Its protein product is CASSIYPGTANTEAFF. The full variable domain, completed using reference TRBV19 and TRBJ1-1, is DGGITQSPKYLFRKEGQNVTLSCEQNLNHDAMYWYRQDPGQGLRLIYYSQIVNDFQKGDIAEGYSVSREKKESFPLTVTSAQKNPTAFYLCASSIYPGTANTEAFFGQGTRLTVV.